These 5 T cell receptor beta chains were sequenced from one sample in a study of CD8+ T cells in alopecia areata. Sequencing used cDNA as its template, made by extracting RNA and reverse transcribing it. Repertoires were generated with immunoSEQ multiplex PCR, while TCRdb's copy carries only in-frame clones and drops some. The table lists fewer than 70,000 clones, roughly 40% of them singletons, with approximately 50% in the top ten. Sequencing was carried out using NKG2D-low CD8+ T cells sorted from blood. The source is a human donor with alopecia areata.

This rearrangement joins TRBV7-8 to TRBJ2-3; TRBD1 matches 8 bases. This CDR3 has 15 amino acids. The trim removed 4 bases at V and 0 bases at J, leaving 3 bases unmatched. CDR1 and CDR2 (germline): SGHVS, FQNEAQ. The CDR3 DNA reads as TGTGCCAGCAGCTACTGGACAGGGAGCACAGATACGCAGTATTTT. Translation gives CASSYWTGSTDTQYF.

CDR3 amino acids: CASSSPLRGQGSEQYF. The CDR3 bases are TGTGCCAGCAGCTCACCCCTTAGGGGACAGGGGAGCGAGCAGTACTTC. This chain links TRBV7-9 with TRBJ2-7; 10 bases fit TRBD1. The germline V gene has CDR1 SEHNR and CDR2 FQNEAQ (reference sequence). This CDR3 has 16 amino acids. Losses at the gene ends were 4 bases for V and 6 bases for J; bases not matched to a gene: 12. The whole variable domain, filled in from reference TRBV7-9 and TRBJ2-7, reads DTGVSQNPRHKITKRGQNVTFRCDPISEHNRLYWYRQTLGQGPEFLTYFQNEAQLEKSRLLSDRFSAERPKGSFSTLEIQRTEQGDSAMYLCASSSPLRGQGSEQYFGPGTRLTVT.

This clone showed up just a few times. This chain connects TRBV6-6 to TRBJ2-7; D is perhaps TRBD2 (6 bases). Germline V lookup: CDR1 MNHNY, CDR2 SVGAGI (reference sequence). The CDR3 has 14 residues. The V end lost 6 bases, the J end lost 2 bases, and 14 bases lay between the germline ends. The CDR3 region has the DNA TGTGCCAGCAGCGCGACGGGGGAGGCCTACGAGCAGTACTTC. Amino acids: CASSATGEAYEQYF.

This clone was recorded a few times. V and J are TRBV19 and TRBJ1-1, with 7 bases matching TRBD1. The CDR3 is 14 amino acids. Per the germline V gene, CDR1 is LNHDA and CDR2 is SQIVND (reference sequence). V shed 5 bases and J 1 base; nucleotides not matched to a gene: 4. CDR3 protein: CASSARTGNTEAFF. The CDR3 bases are TGTGCCAGTAGTGCGAGGACAGGGAACACTGAAGCTTTCTTT. The full variable domain, completed using reference TRBV19 and TRBJ1-1, is DGGITQSPKYLFRKEGQNVTLSCEQNLNHDAMYWYRQDPGQGLRLIYYSQIVNDFQKGDIAEGYSVSREKKESFPLTVTSAQKNPTAFYLCASSARTGNTEAFFGQGTRLTVV.

There are a few counts of this clone. CDR3 protein: CSVEAPLGSLTGYEQYF. The CDR3 DNA sequence: TGCAGCGTTGAAGCCCCCCTAGGGTCCCTCACAGGCTACGAGCAGTACTTC. The chain recombines TRBV29-1 with TRBJ2-7, with D maybe TRBD1 (5 bases). The CDR3 covers 17 residues. V was pared by 1 base and J by 3 bases, with 22 bases between. From germline, CDR1 is SQVTM and CDR2 ANQGSEA.